One sample yielded the 10 T cell receptor beta chains listed below, sequenced in a study of blood T cell repertoires in COVID-19. Libraries were prepared by immunoSEQ multiplex PCR; TCRdb keeps only in-frame clonotypes and omits some of them. The sample includes hundreds of thousands of clones, around 89% of them seen just once. Sequencing was carried out using peripheral blood. All receptors come from a man between 40 and 49 years old with acute or convalescent COVID-19.

V and J are TRBV14 and TRBJ1-3; D is ambiguous. Trimming shortened V by 0 bases and J by 0 bases, and 6 bases separated the two germline ends. The CDR3 extends over 15 amino acids. Germline loops: CDR1 SGHDN, CDR2 FVKESK. CDR3 sequence reads: CASSQDTTSGNTIYF. Written as DNA, the CDR3 is TGTGCCAGCAGCCAAGACACAACCTCTGGAAACACCATATATTTT.

The chain recombines TRBV5-6 with TRBJ1-5; D is perhaps TRBD1 (6 bases). Trimming stripped 5 bases from V and 3 bases from J, with 18 bases between. The CDR3 loop spans 16 amino acids. The germline V gene has CDR1 SGHDT and CDR2 YYEEEE. DNA of the CDR3: TGTGCCAGCAGACCCTACAGGGCCCCTGTCAATCAGCCCCAGCATTTT. This encodes CASRPYRAPVNQPQHF.

This chain joins TRBV7-9 and TRBJ1-4, with D maybe TRBD1 (6 bases). The germline V gene encodes CDR1 SEHNR and CDR2 FQNEAQ (reference sequence). CDR3 length equals 15 residues. Trimming cost V 5 bases and J 6 bases, with 16 bases left between them. The CDR3 protein is CASSPGAGADEKLFF. In nucleotides, the CDR3 is TGTGCCAGCAGCCCTGGCGCGGGGGCAGATGAAAAACTGTTTTTT.

To note about this clone: A junction boundary mismatches the germline segment, possibly from a read error. V and J are TRBV7-2 and TRBJ1-1, with D perhaps matching TRBD1 (6 bases). The CDR3 is 14 residues long. Germline values: CDR1 SGHTA, CDR2 FQGNSA. CDR3 residues: CASSLSGQLKNMLF. The CDR3 nucleotides read TGTGCCAGCAGCTTAAGCGGACAGCTTAAGAACATGCTCTTT.

This chain uses TRBV10-3 with TRBJ1-3; no reliable D call. The germline gives CDR1 ENHRY, CDR2 SYGVKD. The ends were cut back, 10 bases at V and 0 bases at J, with 13 bases in the middle. The CDR3 has 14 residues. The chain's CDR3 is CATTMGVSGNTIYF. In DNA, the CDR3 is TGTGCCACTACGATGGGAGTCTCTGGAAACACCATATATTTT.

The rearrangement joins TRBV18 to TRBJ2-5, with D tentatively TRBD1 (6 bases). V lost 0 bases to trimming and J lost 1 base, with 9 bases between them. CDR3 length: 15 residues. Per germline, CDR1 KGHSH and CDR2 LQKENI. The DNA for the CDR3 is TGTGCCAGCTCACCACCGAGCAGGGGCCAAGAGACCCAGTACTTC. Translated: CASSPPSRGQETQYF. Full variable domain (outside the CDR3, taken from reference TRBV18 and TRBJ2-5): NAGVMQNPRHLVRRRGQEARLRCSPMKGHSHVYWYRQLPEEGLKFMVYLQKENIIDESGMPKERFSAEFPKEGPSILRIQQVVRGDSAAYFCASSPPSRGQETQYFGPGTRLLVL.

This CDR3 is CASSLGQGDYNEQFF. The CDR3 DNA sequence: TGCGCCAGCAGCTTGGGACAGGGGGACTACAATGAGCAGTTCTTC. The chain carries TRBV5-1 and TRBJ2-1; 9 nucleotides line up with TRBD1. The CDR3 contains 15 residues. With 0 bases clipped from V and 3 bases from J, the junction kept 1 base outside the gene matches. The germline V gene has CDR1 SGHRS and CDR2 YFSETQ.

This clone showed up just once. As DNA, the CDR3 is TGTGCCGGGAATAGCGGGGGCGATTCCTACGAGCAGTACTTC. This codes for CAGNSGGDSYEQYF. The chain uses TRBV2 and TRBJ2-7; 9 bases are shared with TRBD2. The CDR3 covers 14 residues. Germline assignment: CDR1 SNHLY and CDR2 FYNNEI. With 11 bases clipped from V and 1 base from J, the junction kept 9 bases outside the gene matches.

This chain joins TRBV2 and TRBJ1-6, with D tentatively TRBD1 (5 bases). V lost 7 bases and J lost 10, with 14 bases in between. There are 13 residues in the CDR3. The V gene's germline CDR1 is SNHLY and CDR2 FYNNEI. The CDR3 is CASNPGWVSPLHF. CDR3 DNA sequence: TGTGCCAGCAATCCAGGGTGGGTGTCACCCCTCCACTTT.

In regard to this clone: The same CDR3 is also encoded by other DNA sequences in this sample. The chain recombines TRBV5-8 with TRBJ1-2, with 8 bases fitting TRBD1. Germline V gene lookup returns CDR1 SGHTS and CDR2 YDEGEE. The CDR3 runs 14 residues. V shed 0 bases, J shed 4 bases, and the junction held 2 bases outside the gene matches. CDR3 coding DNA: TGTGCCAGCAGCTTGGCAGGGGGCGGCTATGGCTACACCTTC. Its protein product is CASSLAGGGYGYTF.